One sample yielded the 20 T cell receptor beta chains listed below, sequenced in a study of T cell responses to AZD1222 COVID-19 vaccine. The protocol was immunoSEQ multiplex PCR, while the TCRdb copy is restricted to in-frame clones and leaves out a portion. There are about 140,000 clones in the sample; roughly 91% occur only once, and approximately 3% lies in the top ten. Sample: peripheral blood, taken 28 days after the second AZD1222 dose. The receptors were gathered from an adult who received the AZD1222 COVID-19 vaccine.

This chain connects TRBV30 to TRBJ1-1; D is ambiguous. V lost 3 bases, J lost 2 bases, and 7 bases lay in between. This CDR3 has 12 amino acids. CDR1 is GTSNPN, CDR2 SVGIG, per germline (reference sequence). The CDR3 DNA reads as TGTGCCTGGAGAGTGGAAAACACTGAAGCTTTCTTT. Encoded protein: CAWRVENTEAFF.

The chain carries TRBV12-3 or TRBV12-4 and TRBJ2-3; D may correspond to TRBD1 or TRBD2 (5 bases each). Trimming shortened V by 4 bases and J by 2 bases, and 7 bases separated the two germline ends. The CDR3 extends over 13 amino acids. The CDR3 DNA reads TGTGCCAGCAGTTGGGGGTACACAGATACGCAGTATTTT. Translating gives CASSWGYTDTQYF.

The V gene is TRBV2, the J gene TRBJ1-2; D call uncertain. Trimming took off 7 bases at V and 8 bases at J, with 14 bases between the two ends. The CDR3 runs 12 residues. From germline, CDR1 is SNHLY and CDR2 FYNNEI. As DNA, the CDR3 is TGTGCCAGCACTCCCCAGCAATCAGGCTACACCTTC. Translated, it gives CASTPQQSGYTF.

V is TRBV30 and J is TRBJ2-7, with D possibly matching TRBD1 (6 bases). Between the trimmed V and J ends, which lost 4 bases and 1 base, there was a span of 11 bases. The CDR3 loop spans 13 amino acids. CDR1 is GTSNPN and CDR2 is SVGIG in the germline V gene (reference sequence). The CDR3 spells CAWNNRASYEQYF. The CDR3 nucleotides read TGTGCCTGGAACAACAGGGCGTCCTACGAGCAGTACTTC.

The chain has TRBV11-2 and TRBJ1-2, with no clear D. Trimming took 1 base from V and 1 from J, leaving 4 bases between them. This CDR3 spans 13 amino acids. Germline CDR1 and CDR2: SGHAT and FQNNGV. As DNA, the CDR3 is TGTGCCAGCAGCTTAGTGATTAACTATGGCTACACCTTC. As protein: CASSLVINYGYTF.

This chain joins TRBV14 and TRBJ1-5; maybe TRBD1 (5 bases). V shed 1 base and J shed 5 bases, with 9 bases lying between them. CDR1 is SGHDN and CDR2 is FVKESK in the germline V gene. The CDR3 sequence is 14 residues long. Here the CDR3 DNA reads TGTGCCAGCAGCCAAGGTGGCAGGGATCAGCCCCAGCATTTT. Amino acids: CASSQGGRDQPQHF.

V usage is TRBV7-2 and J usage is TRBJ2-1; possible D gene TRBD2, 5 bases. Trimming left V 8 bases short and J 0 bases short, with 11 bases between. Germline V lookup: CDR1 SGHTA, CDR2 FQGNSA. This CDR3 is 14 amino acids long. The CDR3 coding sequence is TGTGCCAGCGGTGTAGGGAGCTCCTACAATGAGCAGTTCTTC. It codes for CASGVGSSYNEQFF.

The CDR3 region is CASSDDRDQPQHF. The CDR3, as DNA: TGTGCCAGCAGTGACGACAGGGATCAGCCCCAGCATTTT. The V gene is TRBV27, the J gene TRBJ1-5, with 7 bases matching TRBD1. With 5 bases clipped from V and 5 bases from J, the junction kept 3 bases outside the gene matches. The CDR3 has 13 amino acids. Looked up from germline, CDR1 is MNHEY and CDR2 is SMNVEV (reference sequence).

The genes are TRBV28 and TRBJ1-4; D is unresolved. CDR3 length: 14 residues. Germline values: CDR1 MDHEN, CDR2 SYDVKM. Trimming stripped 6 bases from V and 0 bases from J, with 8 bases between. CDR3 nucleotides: TGTGCCAGCAGCCTTCTTGCAACTAATGAAAAACTGTTTTTT. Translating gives CASSLLATNEKLFF.

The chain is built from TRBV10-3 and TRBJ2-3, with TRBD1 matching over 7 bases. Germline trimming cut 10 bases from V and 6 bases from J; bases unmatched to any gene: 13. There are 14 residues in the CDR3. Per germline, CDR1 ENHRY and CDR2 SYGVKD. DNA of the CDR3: TGTGCCACCGGGGACAGCGTGTCCACGGATACGCAGTATTTT. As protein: CATGDSVSTDTQYF.

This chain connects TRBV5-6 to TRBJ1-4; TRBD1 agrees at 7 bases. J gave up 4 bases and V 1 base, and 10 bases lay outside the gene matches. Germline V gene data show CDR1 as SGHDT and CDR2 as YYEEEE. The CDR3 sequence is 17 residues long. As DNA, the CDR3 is TGTGCCAGCAGCTTGACAGGGGAGGTGAATAGTAATGAAAAACTGTTTTTT. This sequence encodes CASSLTGEVNSNEKLFF.

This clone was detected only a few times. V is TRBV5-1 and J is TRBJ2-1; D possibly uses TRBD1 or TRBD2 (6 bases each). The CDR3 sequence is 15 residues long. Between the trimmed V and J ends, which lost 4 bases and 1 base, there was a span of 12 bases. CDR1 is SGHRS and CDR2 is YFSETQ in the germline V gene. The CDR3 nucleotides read TGCGCCAGCAGCCCGGAAGGGGGGTCCTACAATGAGCAGTTCTTC. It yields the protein CASSPEGGSYNEQFF.

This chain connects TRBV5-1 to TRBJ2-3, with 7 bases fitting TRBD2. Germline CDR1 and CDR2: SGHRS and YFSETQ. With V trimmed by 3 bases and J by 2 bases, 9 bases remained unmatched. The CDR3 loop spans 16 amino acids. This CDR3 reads CASSSRTSGFTDTQYF. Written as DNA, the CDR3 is TGCGCCAGCAGCTCCCGGACTAGTGGGTTCACAGATACGCAGTATTTT.

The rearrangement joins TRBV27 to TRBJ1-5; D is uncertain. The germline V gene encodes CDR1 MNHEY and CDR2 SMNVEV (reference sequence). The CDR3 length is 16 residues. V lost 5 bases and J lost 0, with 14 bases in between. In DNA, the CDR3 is TGTGCCAGCAGTCCTTTCTCGACAAATAGCAATCAGCCCCAGCATTTT. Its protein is CASSPFSTNSNQPQHF.

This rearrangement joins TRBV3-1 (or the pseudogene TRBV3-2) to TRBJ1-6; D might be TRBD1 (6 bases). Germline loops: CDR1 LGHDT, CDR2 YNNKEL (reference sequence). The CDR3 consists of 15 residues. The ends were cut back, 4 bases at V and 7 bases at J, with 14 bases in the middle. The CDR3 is CASSPNRGVNSPLHF. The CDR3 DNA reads TGTGCCAGCAGCCCCAATAGGGGGGTCAATTCACCCCTCCACTTT.

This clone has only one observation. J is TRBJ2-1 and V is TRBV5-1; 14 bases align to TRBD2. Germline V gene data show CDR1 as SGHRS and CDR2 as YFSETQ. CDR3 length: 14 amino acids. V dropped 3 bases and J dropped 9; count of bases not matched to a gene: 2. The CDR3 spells CASSSGLAGAEQFF. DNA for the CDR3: TGCGCCAGCAGCTCGGGACTAGCGGGAGCTGAGCAGTTCTTC.

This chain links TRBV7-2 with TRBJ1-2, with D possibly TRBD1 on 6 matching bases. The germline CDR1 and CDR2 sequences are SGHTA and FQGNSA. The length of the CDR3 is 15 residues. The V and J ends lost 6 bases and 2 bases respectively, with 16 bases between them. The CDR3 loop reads CASSRGGGGNYGYTF. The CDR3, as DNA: TGTGCCAGCAGTCGGGGGGGCGGTGGCAACTATGGCTACACCTTC. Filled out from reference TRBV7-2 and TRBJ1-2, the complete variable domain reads GAGVSQSPSNKVTEKGKDVELRCDPISGHTALYWYRQSLGQGLEFLIYFQGNSAPDKSGLPSDRFSAERTGGSVSTLTIQRTQQEDSAVYLCASSRGGGGNYGYTFGSGTRLTVV.

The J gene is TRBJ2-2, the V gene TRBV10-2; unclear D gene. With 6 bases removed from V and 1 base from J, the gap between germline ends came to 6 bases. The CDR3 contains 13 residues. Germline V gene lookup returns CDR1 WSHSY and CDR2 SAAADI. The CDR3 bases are TGCGCCAGCAGAGGCAGGAACACCGGGGAGCTGTTTTTT. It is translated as CASRGRNTGELFF.

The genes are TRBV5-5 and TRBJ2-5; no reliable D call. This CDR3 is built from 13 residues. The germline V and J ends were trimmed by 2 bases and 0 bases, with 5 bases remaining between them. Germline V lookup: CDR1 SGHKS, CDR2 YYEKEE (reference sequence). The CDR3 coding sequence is TGTGCCAGCAGCTTCACAGACCAAGAGACCCAGTACTTC. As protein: CASSFTDQETQYF.

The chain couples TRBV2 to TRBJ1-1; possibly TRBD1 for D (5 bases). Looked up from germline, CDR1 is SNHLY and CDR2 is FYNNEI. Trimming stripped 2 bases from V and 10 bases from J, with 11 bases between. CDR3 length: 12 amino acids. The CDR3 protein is CASSERGSVAFF. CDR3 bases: TGTGCCAGCAGTGAACGGGGGTCGGTAGCTTTCTTT.